One sample yielded the 30 T cell receptor beta chains listed below, sequenced in a study of blood T cells in healthy people across ages. Through a sample-barcoded 5' primer and a J-beta primer mix, a second PCR was run for roughly 6 to 12 cycles. TCRdb fed the 5' RACE reads into MiXCR, producing one record per CDR3 protein. The data hold 800,000 to 950,000 distinct CDR3 sequences, with roughly 28% observed a single time. This sample was shared with a second study, whose subject was T cells of mothers and their children.

The sequencing input was blood. The receptors were gathered from a middle-aged woman in good health.

This clonotype has more than one count but fewer than ten. With a much larger clone just one base away, this may be a read error. The chain has TRBV20-1 and TRBJ2-1; the D is unclear. Germline loops: CDR1 DFQATT, CDR2 SNEGSKA (reference sequence). The CDR3 contains 12 residues. The DNA for the CDR3 is TGCAGTGCCCCGAGTTTCTACAGTGAGCAGTTCTTC. As protein: CSAPSFYSEQFF.

J is TRBJ1-5 and V is TRBV10-3; 8 bases are a match to TRBD1. Germline assignment: CDR1 ENHRY and CDR2 SYGVKD. This CDR3 is 17 amino acids long. V lost 5 bases, J lost 4 bases, and 13 bases stayed unmatched. CDR3 protein: CAISTDGTGSTNQPQHF. The CDR3 DNA sequence: TGTGCCATCAGTACTGACGGGACAGGCTCCACAAATCAGCCCCAGCATTTT.

This clonotype has just a few counts. The V gene is TRBV7-8, the J gene TRBJ1-4; tentative D call: TRBD1 (6 bases). CDR1 SGHVS and CDR2 FQNEAQ come from the germline V gene. The CDR3 has 18 amino acids. The V gene lost 4 bases and the J gene lost 6 bases, with 24 bases spanning the gap. The chain's CDR3 is CASSSLMGGGGEYEKLFF. Written as DNA, the CDR3 is TGTGCCAGCAGCTCGCTTATGGGGGGAGGGGGGGAATATGAAAAACTGTTTTTT.

The chain links TRBV24-1 to TRBJ2-3; a weak D match, TRBD1 (6 bases). The V gene's germline CDR1 is KGHDR and CDR2 SFDVKD. Between the trimmed V and J ends, which lost 3 bases and 6 bases, there was a span of 18 bases. The CDR3 consists of 16 residues. This CDR3 reads CATSDPIGDTRDTQYF. The CDR3 DNA reads as TGTGCCACCAGTGATCCTATAGGGGACACACGCGATACGCAGTATTTT.

J is TRBJ1-2 and V is TRBV30; D unresolved. Per the germline V gene, CDR1 is GTSNPN and CDR2 is SVGIG (reference sequence). The CDR3 has 12 amino acids. V was trimmed by 0 bases and J by 8 bases, leaving 10 bases between them. The CDR3 coding sequence is TGTGCCTGGAGTGTAGGCTTTAAGGGCTACACCTTC. It is translated as CAWSVGFKGYTF.

V and J are TRBV28 and TRBJ2-7, with 10 bases matching TRBD1. This CDR3 has 15 residues. Looked up from germline, CDR1 is MDHEN and CDR2 is SYDVKM. The V and J ends lost 8 bases and 2 bases, in that order; junction bases with no gene match: 9. Written as DNA, the CDR3 is TGTGCCAGCCAATCCCGGGACAGGGGTCCCTACGAGCAGTACTTC. Translating it yields CASQSRDRGPYEQYF. The full variable domain, with the rest looked up from reference TRBV28 and TRBJ2-7, is DVKVTQSSRYLVKRTGEKVFLECVQDMDHENMFWYRQDPGLGLRLIYFSYDVKMKEKGDIPEGYSVSREKKERFSLILESASTNQTSMYLCASQSRDRGPYEQYFGPGTRLTVT.

Details on this clonotype: This may stem from a read error, because a much larger clone lies one nucleotide away. The chain is built from TRBV28 and TRBJ2-4, with 7 bases that match TRBD2. The CDR3 covers 14 residues. Germline CDR1 and CDR2: MDHEN and SYDVKM. The CDR3, as DNA: TGTACCAGCAGTTTACCGGCTAGCGGAAACATTCAGTACTTC. Amino acids: CTSSLPASGNIQYF.

Details on this clonotype: A single base separates this from a much larger clone, so it may be a read error. The chain couples TRBV11-1 to TRBJ2-7; D gene unclear. The CDR3 is 12 amino acids. Germline V gene data show CDR1 as SGHAT and CDR2 as FQDESV (reference sequence). This CDR3 reads CAGSPDGHEQYF. The CDR3 nucleotides are TGTGCCGGCAGCCCCGACGGCCACGAGCAGTACTTC.

The V call is TRBV5-1, the J call TRBJ1-6, with D perhaps TRBD1 (5 bases). Trimming left V 0 bases short and J 4 bases short, with 8 bases between. This CDR3 has 15 residues. Germline loops: CDR1 SGHRS, CDR2 YFSETQ. The CDR3 region has the DNA TGCGCCAGCAGCTTGGAAGGGGCTTATAATTCACCCCTCCACTTT. Its protein is CASSLEGAYNSPLHF. The whole variable domain, remainder taken from reference TRBV5-1 and TRBJ1-6, is KAGVTQTPRYLIKTRGQQVTLSCSPISGHRSVSWYQQTPGQGLQFLFEYFSETQRNKGNFPGRFSGRQFSNSRSEMNVSTLELGDSALYLCASSLEGAYNSPLHFGNGTRLTVT.

The chain recombines TRBV28 with TRBJ2-2; no clear D. The length of the CDR3 is 12 residues. Germline assignment: CDR1 MDHEN and CDR2 SYDVKM. Deletions cut 8 bases from V and 0 bases from J, with 4 bases between. CDR3 in amino acids: CASLSNTGELFF. In nucleotides, the CDR3 is TGTGCCAGCTTATCGAACACCGGGGAGCTGTTTTTT.

The V gene is TRBV2, the J gene TRBJ2-4; D gene ambiguous. The end of the DNA aligns better with TRBJ2-7, so the J call may be wrong. CDR3 length equals 16 residues. Germline V lookup: CDR1 SNHLY, CDR2 FYNNEI. CDR3 amino acids: CASSLVSVGEVYEQYF. In DNA, the CDR3 is TGTGCCAGCAGTTTAGTGTCGGTTGGTGAGGTCTACGAGCAGTACTTC.

A few counts support this clonotype. J is TRBJ2-2 and V is TRBV5-1, with TRBD1 as a possible D gene (6 bases). CDR3 length: 14 amino acids. Between the trimmed V and J ends, which lost 4 bases and 5 bases, there was a span of 12 bases. Germline lookup yields CDR1 SGHRS and CDR2 YFSETQ. The CDR3 loop reads CASSGQLRTGELFF. In DNA, the CDR3 is TGCGCCAGCAGCGGACAGCTAAGGACCGGGGAGCTGTTTTTT.

The rearrangement joins TRBV20-1 to TRBJ2-3; TRBD2 matches at 11 bases. With V trimmed by 4 bases and J by 3 bases, 6 bases remained unmatched. Germline values: CDR1 DFQATT, CDR2 SNEGSKA (reference sequence). There are 15 residues in the CDR3. CDR3 loop: CSATTTSGVTDTQYF. In DNA, the CDR3 is TGCAGTGCTACCACGACTAGCGGGGTAACAGATACGCAGTATTTT.

This clonotype was picked up one time. This chain connects TRBV11-2 to TRBJ2-3, with D perhaps matching TRBD1 (5 bases). Germline lookup yields CDR1 SGHAT and CDR2 FQNNGV. The germline V and J ends were trimmed by 6 bases and 3 bases, with 10 bases remaining between them. The CDR3 spans 13 residues. This CDR3 reads CASRSRVTDTQYF. Written as DNA, the CDR3 is TGTGCCAGCAGGTCCAGGGTGACAGATACGCAGTATTTT. Full variable domain (outside the CDR3, taken from reference TRBV11-2 and TRBJ2-3): EAGVAQSPRYKIIEKRQSVAFWCNPISGHATLYWYQQILGQGPKLLIQFQNNGVVDDSQLPKDRFSAERLKGVDSTLKIQPAKLEDSAVYLCASRSRVTDTQYFGPGTRLTVL.

This clonotype has only a few counts. V is TRBV12-3 or TRBV12-4 and J is TRBJ2-7; either TRBD1 or TRBD2 may fit D (5 bases each). The CDR3 covers 14 residues. Trimming stripped 0 bases from V and 6 bases from J, with 12 bases between. The CDR3 nucleotides are TGTGCCAGCAGTTTAGCCTCAGGGACGGCCGAGCAGTACTTC. It is translated as CASSLASGTAEQYF.

The V gene is TRBV27, the J gene TRBJ2-1; no clear D. V shed 3 bases and J shed 8 bases, with 14 bases lying between them. The CDR3 spans 14 residues. Germline-derived CDR1 and CDR2 are MNHEY and SMNVEV (reference sequence). This CDR3 is CASSFRNGWDEQFF. The CDR3 DNA is TGTGCCAGCAGTTTTAGGAATGGGTGGGATGAGCAGTTCTTC.

The chain combines TRBV5-6 with TRBJ2-2; TRBD1 matches 8 bases. V was clipped by 6 bases and J by 2 bases; unmatched bases: 9. Per germline, CDR1 SGHDT and CDR2 YYEEEE. The CDR3 runs to 16 residues. CDR3 in DNA: TGTGCCAGCAACCCCCTTGGACAGGGCAACACCGGGGAGCTGTTTTTT. It codes for CASNPLGQGNTGELFF.

This clonotype was counted at least ten times. V gene TRBV5-1 combines with J gene TRBJ1-2; 8 nucleotides line up with TRBD1. This CDR3 is built from 15 residues. The J segment lost 2 bases and the V segment lost 5 bases, leaving 8 bases of the junction unmatched. In germline, CDR1 is SGHRS, CDR2 YFSETQ. The CDR3 sequence is CASSPGYRGNYGYTF. In DNA, the CDR3 is TGCGCCAGCAGTCCAGGATACAGGGGGAACTATGGCTACACCTTC.

In its sample, this clonotype was seen many times. J is TRBJ2-1 and V is TRBV7-9; D possibly corresponds to TRBD2 (5 bases). This CDR3 region has 15 residues. Trimming removed 2 bases from V and 4 bases from J, with 12 bases in between. Germline V gene sequence: CDR1 SEHNR, CDR2 FQNEAQ (reference sequence). The CDR3 region has the DNA TGTGCCAGCAGCTTAACCGCTACGGGGTACAATGAGCAGTTCTTC. Its protein product is CASSLTATGYNEQFF.

This clonotype was counted at least ten times. The chain employs TRBV7-9 and TRBJ1-5, with TRBD1 identical over 10 bases. Looked up from germline, CDR1 is SEHNR and CDR2 is FQNEAQ (reference sequence). Trimming removed 6 bases from V and 5 bases from J; junction bases left unmatched: 4. CDR3 length equals 14 residues. The CDR3 spells CASSRGQGYQPQHF. CDR3 nucleotides: TGTGCCAGCAGTAGGGGACAGGGGTATCAGCCCCAGCATTTT.

This clonotype appeared many times. The rearrangement joins TRBV5-4 to TRBJ2-7; 8 positions match TRBD2. This CDR3 contains 16 residues. CDR1 is SGHNT and CDR2 is YYREEE in the germline V gene (reference sequence). Trimming at V came to 0 bases and at J to 3 bases, leaving 8 bases not matched to a gene. The CDR3 region is CASSLGLAGGHYEQYF. The CDR3 DNA follows: TGTGCCAGCAGCTTGGGCCTCGCGGGGGGCCACTACGAGCAGTACTTC.

Comments on this clonotype: One end of the junction is discordant with germline, which a read error may explain. The chain joins TRBV3-1 to TRBJ2-5, with a weak D call TRBD1 (6 bases). CDR1 and CDR2 (germline): LGHDT, YNNKEL (reference sequence). The CDR3 is 17 residues long. This chain's CDR3 is CASSLYRDTTMQGTQYF. CDR3 DNA: TGTGCCAGCAGTCTTTACCGGGACACTACGATGCAAGGGACCCAGTACTTC.

V and J are TRBV30 and TRBJ2-1; perhaps TRBD1 as D (6 bases). Germline CDR1 GTSNPN, CDR2 SVGIG (reference sequence). V lost 2 bases to trimming and J lost 9 bases, with 14 bases between them. This CDR3 comprises 13 residues. CDR3 region: CAWSFDFRGEQFF. CDR3 in DNA: TGTGCCTGGAGTTTCGACTTCAGGGGTGAGCAGTTCTTC.

In its sample, this clonotype was seen many times. The chain has TRBV9 and TRBJ2-7; a possible D gene is TRBD1 (5 bases). The CDR3 loop spans 13 amino acids. V lost 0 bases and J 6 bases, leaving 10 bases between the germline ends. Germline CDR1 and CDR2: SGDLS and YYNGEE. The CDR3 loop is CASSVGWGGEQYF. The CDR3 coding sequence is TGTGCCAGCAGCGTAGGCTGGGGCGGCGAGCAGTACTTC.

With respect to this clonotype: One junction end disagrees with the germline gene, perhaps due to a read error. The chain is built from TRBV20-1 and TRBJ2-7; 7 nucleotides align to TRBD2. Germline loops: CDR1 DFQATT, CDR2 SNEGSKA (reference sequence). The CDR3 length is 14 residues. The CDR3 DNA reads as TGCAGTGCAGGACTATCGGGGGGTTCCTACGGGCAGTACTTC. This translates into CSAGLSGGSYGQYF.

The chain recombines TRBV28 with TRBJ2-7, with 8 bases that match TRBD2. In germline, CDR1 is MDHEN, CDR2 SYDVKM. V dropped 5 bases and J dropped 2; count of bases not matched to a gene: 8. The CDR3 is 15 residues long. CDR3 sequence: CASSPRGEVPYEQYF. In nucleotides, the CDR3 is TGTGCCAGCAGTCCGCGGGGGGAGGTCCCCTACGAGCAGTACTTC.

This clonotype was seen only a few times. A much more abundant neighbour one base away suggests this may be a read error. The chain uses TRBV7-6 and TRBJ1-6, with D unclear. CDR1 and CDR2 from the germline V gene are SGHVS and FNYEAQ. The CDR3 runs 13 residues. CDR3 amino acids: CASSLAWGSPPHF. In DNA form, the CDR3 reads TGTGCCAGCAGCTTAGCGTGGGGTTCACCCCCCCACTTT.

The rearrangement uses TRBV29-1 and TRBJ2-1; no reliable D call. Trimming shortened V by 2 bases and J by 0 bases, and 8 bases separated the two germline ends. Germline CDR1 reads SQVTM; CDR2 reads ANQGSEA. The CDR3 runs 14 residues. The CDR3: CSVEIVSSYNEQFF. The CDR3 coding sequence is TGCAGCGTTGAAATTGTTAGCTCCTACAATGAGCAGTTCTTC.

This clonotype has more than one count but fewer than ten. The chain couples TRBV6-6 to TRBJ1-2; 7 bases map to TRBD1. Germline trimming cut 10 bases from V and 0 bases from J; bases unmatched to any gene: 11. The CDR3 runs to 15 residues. Germline-derived CDR1 and CDR2 are MNHNY and SVGAGI (reference sequence). CDR3 coding DNA: TGTGCCACCTCGACAGGGCTGGGGACTAACTATGGCTACACCTTC. It translates to CATSTGLGTNYGYTF.

In its sample, this clonotype was seen many times. The chain links TRBV20-1 to TRBJ1-2; D possibly corresponds to TRBD1 (5 bases). V lost 2 bases to trimming and J lost 5 bases, with 18 bases between them. The germline V gene encodes CDR1 DFQATT and CDR2 SNEGSKA (reference sequence). The length of the CDR3 is 15 residues. CDR3 in amino acids: CSARPRGGTPYGYTF. For the CDR3, the DNA is TGCAGTGCTAGACCCCGTGGGGGGACCCCTTATGGCTACACCTTC.